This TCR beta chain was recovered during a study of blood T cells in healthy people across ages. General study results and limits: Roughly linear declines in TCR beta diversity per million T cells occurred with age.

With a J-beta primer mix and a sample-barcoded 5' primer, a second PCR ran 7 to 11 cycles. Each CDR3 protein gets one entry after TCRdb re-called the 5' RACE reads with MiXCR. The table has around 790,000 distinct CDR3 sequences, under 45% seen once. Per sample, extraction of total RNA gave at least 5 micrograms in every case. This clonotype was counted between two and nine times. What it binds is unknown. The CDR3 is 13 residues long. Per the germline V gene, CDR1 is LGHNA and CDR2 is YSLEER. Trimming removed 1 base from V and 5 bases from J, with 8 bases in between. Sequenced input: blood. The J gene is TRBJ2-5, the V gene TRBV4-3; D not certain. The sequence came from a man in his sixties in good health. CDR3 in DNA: TGCGCCAGCAGCCAAGGACTTCGGGAGACCCAGTACTTC. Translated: CASSQGLRETQYF.